Sequencing of this T cell receptor (beta chain) was carried out in a study of CD8 T cells in Susac syndrome. V was pared by 6 bases and J by 2 bases, with 5 bases of the junction left unmatched. Germline-derived CDR1 and CDR2 are KGHSH and LQKENI. The CDR3 sequence is 15 residues long. A quantity of roughly 0.5 to 1 ug RNA underwent reverse transcription using random hexamers. TCRdb redid the calling of the immunoSEQ multiplex PCR reads with MiXCR, one entry per CDR3 protein. In the table there are some 200,000 distinct CDR3 sequences, 95% of which are singletons. This chain joins TRBV18 and TRBJ1-2; TRBD1 aligns across 11 bases. The clonotype was recovered from a human donor with Susac syndrome. The specimen sequenced was CD4+ T cells from PBMCs. CDR3 region: CASSTDRGQNYGYTF. CDR3 coding DNA: TGTGCCAGCTCGACGGACAGGGGGCAGAACTATGGCTACACCTTC.